The 3 T cell receptor beta chains presented below share a single source sample, sequenced in a study of OX40 agonist ivuxolimab in advanced cancers. Generated by immunoSEQ multiplex PCR, the TCRdb table keeps only in-frame clones and is missing some. This sample carries tens of thousands of clones, more than 85% of them seen once, and the ten largest clones take around an eighth. The sequences come from CD4+ or CD8+ T cells sorted from blood, collected in a trial of the OX40 agonist ivuxolimab. These receptors were obtained from an adult with an advanced solid tumor such as melanoma, head and neck, liver or kidney cancer.

The chain uses TRBV4-1 and TRBJ2-2; D might be TRBD1 or TRBD2, each matching 5 bases. Germline V gene lookup returns CDR1 MGHRA and CDR2 YSYEKL. The ends were cut back, 1 base at V and 5 bases at J, with 14 bases in the middle. The CDR3 is 16 amino acids. In DNA form, the CDR3 reads TGCGCCAGCAGCCAAGTCTTTCAGGGAGTGACCGGGGAGCTGTTTTTT. As protein: CASSQVFQGVTGELFF.

This chain links TRBV9 with TRBJ1-2, with 9 positions matching TRBD1. The CDR3 length is 15 residues. Per germline, CDR1 SGDLS and CDR2 YYNGEE. V shed 3 bases and J 4 bases; nucleotides not matched to a gene: 7. CDR3 in amino acids: CASSAWGQGGYGYTF. The DNA of the CDR3 is TGTGCCAGCAGCGCCTGGGGACAGGGAGGCTATGGCTACACCTTC. The entire variable domain, with the rest obtained from reference TRBV9 and TRBJ1-2, is as follows: DSGVTQTPKHLITATGQRVTLRCSPRSGDLSVYWYQQSLDQGLQFLIQYYNGEERAKGNILERFSAQQFPDLHSELNLSSLELGDSALYFCASSAWGQGGYGYTFGSGTRLTVV.

The chain joins TRBV10-2 to TRBJ2-7; 7 bases map to TRBD1. Germline CDR1 and CDR2: WSHSY and SAAADI. V lost 3 bases, J lost 4 bases, and 6 bases stayed unmatched. CDR3 size: 14 residues. CDR3 amino acids: CASSELAGGYEQYF. The CDR3 DNA is TGCGCCAGCAGTGAACTGGCAGGGGGATACGAGCAGTACTTC.